These 10 T cell receptor beta chains were all obtained from the same sample, sequenced in a study of long-term antiretroviral therapy in people with HIV. Samples were assayed with immunoSEQ v3.0 at survey level. The table came from immunoSEQ multiplex PCR; TCRdb's copy has only in-frame clones and leaves some out. This table has more than 15,000 clones, 70% to 85% appearing once. This sample comprised unsorted PBMCs, obtained 1.5 years before starting antiretroviral therapy. These receptors came from a woman aged 45-59 years with HIV.

This chain links TRBV7-3 with TRBJ2-7; D tentatively fits TRBD1 or TRBD2 (5 bases each). Germline assignment: CDR1 SGHTA and CDR2 FQGTGA. This CDR3 is 13 amino acids long. Trimming removed 5 bases from V and 4 bases from J, with 12 bases in between. CDR3 sequence: CASSPGPLYEQYF. The DNA of the CDR3 is TGTGCCAGCAGCCCGGGACCCCTATACGAGCAGTACTTC. Using reference TRBV7-3 and TRBJ2-7 for the parts outside the CDR3, the full variable domain is GAGVSQTPSNKVTEKGKYVELRCDPISGHTALYWYRQSLGQGPEFLIYFQGTGAADDSGLPNDRFFAVRPEGSVSTLKIQRTERGDSAVYLCASSPGPLYEQYFGPGTRLTVT.

The chain couples TRBV6-5 to TRBJ2-2; 9 bases map to TRBD1. Trimming removed 4 bases from V and 5 bases from J; junction bases left unmatched: 8. This CDR3 comprises 16 residues. Per germline, CDR1 MNHEY and CDR2 SVGAGI. The CDR3 DNA sequence: TGTGCCAGCAGTTTCACAGGGGGCGGGAGAACCGGGGAGCTGTTTTTT. It yields the protein CASSFTGGGRTGELFF.

This clone occurred once. The chain employs TRBV7-3 and TRBJ2-2; no firm D call. Germline V gene lookup returns CDR1 SGHTA and CDR2 FQGTGA. This CDR3 spans 17 amino acids. Trimming took off 5 bases at V and 0 bases at J, with 16 bases between the two ends. In DNA, the CDR3 is TGTGCCAGCAGCCGAAATCAGTGGACGTCGAACACCGGGGAGCTGTTTTTT. Translation gives CASSRNQWTSNTGELFF.

The J gene is TRBJ1-5, the V gene TRBV18, with TRBD1 identical over 8 bases. V dropped 6 bases and J dropped 9; count of bases not matched to a gene: 10. This CDR3 has 14 residues. Germline V gene lookup returns CDR1 KGHSH and CDR2 LQKENI. CDR3 DNA: TGTGCCAGCTCGTCGGACAGGGCGAGGGGGCCCCAGCATTTT. Its translation: CASSSDRARGPQHF. Supplemented by reference TRBV18 and TRBJ1-5, the full variable domain reads NAGVMQNPRHLVRRRGQEARLRCSPMKGHSHVYWYRQLPEEGLKFMVYLQKENIIDESGMPKERFSAEFPKEGPSILRIQQVVRGDSAAYFCASSSDRARGPQHFGDGTRLSIL.

The rearrangement uses TRBV7-2 and TRBJ1-2; D remains unclear. Germline CDR1 and CDR2: SGHTA and FQGNSA. The CDR3 spans 14 residues. V gave up 1 base and J gave up 1 base, with 7 bases separating them. CDR3 bases: TGTGCCAGCAGCTTAGAATACAGTAACTATGGCTACACCTTC. This encodes CASSLEYSNYGYTF.

This sequence joins TRBV7-6 and TRBJ2-2; 7 bases agree with TRBD1. V shed 5 bases, J shed 4 bases, and the junction held 7 bases outside the gene matches. The CDR3 runs to 15 residues. CDR1 SGHVS and CDR2 FNYEAQ come from the germline V gene. DNA of the CDR3: TGTGCCAGCAGCCCCACAGGGGCGAGCACCGGGGAGCTGTTTTTT. Amino acids: CASSPTGASTGELFF.

In its sample, this clone was seen a few times. CDR3 in amino acids: CSARQGDYEQYF. The CDR3 DNA follows: TGCAGCGCCCGACAGGGGGACTACGAGCAGTACTTC. The rearrangement uses TRBV29-1 and TRBJ2-7; 9 nucleotides align to TRBD1. Germline loops: CDR1 SQVTM, CDR2 ANQGSEA. Losses at the gene ends were 7 bases for V and 3 bases for J; bases not matched to a gene: 4. This CDR3 has 12 residues.

The gene calls are TRBV4-1 and TRBJ1-5; possibly TRBD1 for D (5 bases). The CDR3 has 15 amino acids. The ends were cut back, 3 bases at V and 6 bases at J, with 15 bases in the middle. CDR1 is MGHRA and CDR2 is YSYEKL in the germline V gene. The CDR3: CASSQEIVRVQPQHF. CDR3 coding DNA: TGCGCCAGCAGCCAGGAGATCGTCAGGGTTCAGCCCCAGCATTTT.

The chain combines TRBV7-9 with TRBJ1-1; tentatively, D is TRBD1 (5 bases). V dropped 6 bases and J dropped 5 bases, with 16 bases sitting between them. The V gene's germline CDR1 is SEHNR and CDR2 FQNEAQ (reference sequence). CDR3 length equals 14 residues. CDR3 sequence reads: CASRPTGGGTEAFF. CDR3 coding DNA: TGTGCCAGCAGACCCACGGGGGGGGGTACTGAAGCTTTCTTT.

This rearrangement joins TRBV5-4 to TRBJ1-3; 10 nucleotides line up with TRBD1. CDR1 is SGHNT and CDR2 is YYREEE in the germline V gene (reference sequence). This CDR3 is 15 amino acids long. The V and J ends lost 2 bases and 7 bases, in that order; junction bases with no gene match: 6. CDR3 amino acids: CASSLRGQGPNTIYF. CDR3 in DNA: TGTGCCAGCAGCTTAAGGGGACAGGGGCCTAACACCATATATTTT.